The 19 T cell receptor beta chains listed next were all sequenced from one sample in a study of T cell responses to AZD1222 COVID-19 vaccine. Some clones are missing from TCRdb's copy, which holds only in-frame ones; the method was immunoSEQ multiplex PCR. The data hold about 110,000 clones, with 85% to 90% observed a single time. The sample here was peripheral blood, taken on day 0 of AZD1222 vaccination. The receptors derive from an adult in good health.

The chain recombines TRBV10-2 with TRBJ2-1, with TRBD2 matching over 13 bases. The germline CDR1 and CDR2 sequences are WSHSY and SAAADI. The CDR3 runs 16 residues. Losses at the gene ends were 7 bases for V and 7 bases for J; bases not matched to a gene: 10. CDR3 DNA sequence: TGCGCCAGCATGAAACTAGCGGGAGGGGTGAGTAATGAGCAGTTCTTC. Encoded protein: CASMKLAGGVSNEQFF.

Relative to its sample, this clone is medium-sized. The rearrangement links TRBV10-2 to TRBJ2-7; 9 positions match TRBD2. Germline V CDR1 and CDR2: WSHSY, SAAADI. Trimming cost V 8 bases and J 2 bases; bases outside gene matches: 1. The CDR3 is 12 amino acids. The CDR3 sequence: CASLAGPYEQYF. The CDR3 DNA reads TGCGCCAGCCTAGCGGGGCCCTACGAGCAGTACTTC.

This clone was detected a few times. The chain employs TRBV2 and TRBJ1-1; D gene unclear. Trimming cost V 3 bases and J 3 bases, with 11 bases left between them. CDR3 length: 14 amino acids. From germline, CDR1 is SNHLY and CDR2 FYNNEI. The CDR3 DNA reads as TGTGCCAGCAGTGACTTCGGGAGGGACACTGAAGCTTTCTTT. Translating gives CASSDFGRDTEAFF.

The genes are TRBV5-4 and TRBJ2-1; weak D call: TRBD2 (7 bases). CDR3 length: 16 amino acids. Germline CDR1 reads SGHNT; CDR2 reads YYREEE (reference sequence). Trimming left V 5 bases short and J 1 base short, with 16 bases between. Here the CDR3 reads CASSGGGGTSYNEQFF. CDR3 bases: TGTGCCAGCAGTGGGGGGGGCGGTACTTCCTACAATGAGCAGTTCTTC.

The V call is TRBV19, the J call TRBJ1-5; the match to TRBD1 covers 9 bases. CDR1 is LNHDA, CDR2 SQIVND, per germline (reference sequence). CDR3 size: 13 residues. Trimming cost V 6 bases and J 7 bases; bases outside gene matches: 4. CDR3 nucleotide sequence: TGTGCCAGTAGCGGGACAGGGACGCAGCCCCAGCATTTT. Its translation: CASSGTGTQPQHF.

In its sample, this clone was seen once. This chain joins TRBV27 and TRBJ2-5; TRBD1 agrees at 7 bases. V shed 5 bases and J 5 bases; nucleotides not matched to a gene: 8. CDR1 and CDR2 from the germline V gene are MNHEY and SMNVEV (reference sequence). CDR3 length: 14 amino acids. Written as DNA, the CDR3 is TGTGCCAGCAGTCCCCGACAGGGTAGGGAGACCCAGTACTTC. This encodes CASSPRQGRETQYF.

The chain employs TRBV15 and TRBJ1-4; no definite D call. The CDR3 has 13 amino acids. Germline loops: CDR1 LNHNV, CDR2 YYDKDF (reference sequence). Trimming pared 1 base from V and 6 bases from J, leaving 6 bases between. For the CDR3, the DNA is TGTGCCACCAGCAGAGCCTGGGATGAAAAACTGTTTTTT. Residues: CATSRAWDEKLFF.

CDR3 nucleotide sequence: TGTGCCAGCAGTGATCTCGGGGAATACACTGAAGCTTTCTTT. Its translation: CASSDLGEYTEAFF. The chain uses TRBV2 and TRBJ1-1; D not resolved. The CDR3 has 14 residues. CDR1 and CDR2 from the germline V gene are SNHLY and FYNNEI. V was cut by 3 bases and J by 3 bases, with 11 bases left in between.

This chain joins TRBV11-1 and TRBJ2-7; 11 bases are a match to TRBD2. The V gene end was trimmed by 2 bases and the J gene end by 0 bases; junction bases not matched to a gene: 3. This CDR3 has 16 amino acids. Germline V gene sequence: CDR1 SGHAT, CDR2 FQDESV (reference sequence). The CDR3 loop is CASSLIAGGSSYEQYF. The CDR3 DNA reads as TGTGCCAGCAGCTTAATAGCGGGAGGGAGCTCCTACGAGCAGTACTTC. The variable domain in full, with the rest retrieved from reference TRBV11-1 and TRBJ2-7, is EAEVAQSPRYKITEKSQAVAFWCDPISGHATLYWYRQILGQGPELLVQFQDESVVDDSQLPKDRFSAERLKGVDSTLKIQPAELGDSAMYLCASSLIAGGSSYEQYFGPGTRLTVT.

The chain joins TRBV20-1 to TRBJ2-7; the D gene is possibly TRBD2 (6 bases). Germline V gene data show CDR1 as DFQATT and CDR2 as SNEGSKA (reference sequence). This CDR3 region has 11 residues. The CDR3 coding sequence is TGCAGCCTGACTAGAACCTACGAGCAGTACTTC. As protein: CSLTRTYEQYF.

The gene calls are TRBV5-1 and TRBJ1-1, with D tentatively TRBD1 (5 bases). The CDR3 consists of 15 residues. V dropped 4 bases and J dropped 3 bases, with 16 bases sitting between them. Looked up from germline, CDR1 is SGHRS and CDR2 is YFSETQ. CDR3 sequence reads: CASSPPGGTHTEAFF. Written as DNA, the CDR3 is TGCGCCAGCAGCCCCCCTGGTGGGACGCACACTGAAGCTTTCTTT.

V usage is TRBV11-2 and J usage is TRBJ2-5, with a possible D match to TRBD2 (6 bases). This CDR3 comprises 15 residues. Trimming shortened V by 5 bases and J by 2 bases, and 15 bases separated the two germline ends. The V gene's germline CDR1 is SGHAT and CDR2 FQNNGV. CDR3 nucleotides: TGTGCCAGCAGCCCCCTCGCCGGGGGTCAAGAGACCCAGTACTTC. Its translation: CASSPLAGGQETQYF.

The chain joins TRBV9 to TRBJ2-3; 7 nucleotides agree with TRBD2. CDR1 and CDR2 from the germline V gene are SGDLS and YYNGEE. The CDR3 length is 15 residues. V lost 2 bases to trimming and J lost 10 bases; unmatched junction nucleotides: 13. This CDR3 reads CASSVWGEGRRAQYF. In nucleotides, the CDR3 is TGTGCCAGCAGCGTTTGGGGGGAGGGCAGAAGAGCGCAGTATTTT.

The chain links TRBV18 to TRBJ2-7; TRBD2 aligns across 8 bases. J was trimmed by 4 bases and V by 2 bases; bases with no gene match: 7. The germline V gene encodes CDR1 KGHSH and CDR2 LQKENI. This CDR3 spans 15 amino acids. In DNA, the CDR3 is TGTGCCAGCTCACCAAGCGGGGGACTGTCTTACGAGCAGTACTTC. Amino acid sequence: CASSPSGGLSYEQYF.

This chain joins TRBV27 and TRBJ2-1; D is possibly TRBD2 (6 bases). The CDR3 totals 16 residues. Trimming took off 0 bases at V and 4 bases at J, with 13 bases between the two ends. Germline loops: CDR1 MNHEY, CDR2 SMNVEV (reference sequence). The CDR3 nucleotides read TGTGCCAGCAGTTTATCGACGCGGGATATTTACAATGAGCAGTTCTTC. Amino acids: CASSLSTRDIYNEQFF.

This chain connects TRBV7-8 to TRBJ2-3, with 7 bases that match TRBD1. Germline CDR1 reads SGHVS; CDR2 reads FQNEAQ. CDR3 length: 15 amino acids. The V segment lost 4 bases and the J segment 2 bases; nucleotides outside the gene matches: 6. CDR3 sequence: CASSSGTVNTDTQYF. The CDR3, as DNA: TGTGCCAGCAGCTCCGGGACAGTGAACACAGATACGCAGTATTTT.

This rearrangement joins TRBV28 to TRBJ2-2, with unresolved D. Trimming stripped 8 bases from V and 4 bases from J, with 8 bases between. The CDR3 extends over 12 amino acids. Germline V CDR1 and CDR2: MDHEN, SYDVKM. For the CDR3, the DNA is TGTGCCAGCCCTGCCAGCACCGGGGAGCTGTTTTTT. It yields the protein CASPASTGELFF.

V and J are TRBV19 and TRBJ2-1, with D tentatively TRBD2 (5 bases). In germline, CDR1 is LNHDA, CDR2 SQIVND (reference sequence). Trimming cost V 5 bases and J 8 bases, with 16 bases left between them. CDR3 length: 14 residues. The CDR3 nucleotides read TGTGCCAGTAGTGCCCCGGATCCGGACTATGAGCAGTTCTTC. It translates to CASSAPDPDYEQFF.

The chain couples TRBV12-3 or TRBV12-4 to TRBJ1-5; D not resolved. With 4 bases removed from V and 2 bases from J, the gap between germline ends came to 6 bases. The CDR3 consists of 13 residues. CDR3 sequence (DNA): TGTGCCAGCAGTTGGGTGCGCAATCAGCCCCAGCATTTT. Translated, it gives CASSWVRNQPQHF.